A selection of T cell receptor beta chains follows, all from one sample in a study of T cells in Graves' hyperthyroidism and ophthalmopathy. TCRdb reanalysed the multiplex PCR reads using MiXCR and keeps one entry per CDR3 protein. Among about 260,000 distinct CDR3 sequences listed, roughly 17% were seen once. The specimen sequenced was blood. The receptor source for this set is a woman aged 18-29 years with Graves' ophthalmopathy. Each CDR3 is given with its conserved first and last residue. Each record gives: clone size, J gene, V gene, D gene, CDR3 DNA, CDR3 protein. The D gene is left open where the match is weak. Clone size appears in some rows only: once, few, many, or a class for an expanded clone.

many TRBJ1-2 TRBV6-1 NA TGTGCCAGCAGTAGACTCGGGGGCCTCTACACCTTC CASSRLGGLYTF
NA TRBJ1-2 TRBV5-5 NA TGTGCCAGCAGCTTGAAGGTCGGGGACTATGGCTACACCTTC CASSLKVGDYGYTF
many TRBJ1-1 TRBV20-1 NA TGCAGTGCTAGCTCTACACCGGTTAACACTGAAGCTTTCTTT CSASSTPVNTEAFF
many TRBJ2-1 TRBV28 TRBD1 TGTGCCAGCAGCCTAACAGGGGGCGATGAGCAGTTCTTC CASSLTGGDEQFF
NA TRBJ2-3 TRBV20-1 TRBD2 TGCAGTGCTGGGACTAGCGGGATTGGCACAGATACGCAGTATTTT CSAGTSGIGTDTQYF
many TRBJ2-1 TRBV7-8 TRBD2 TGTGCCAGCAGCTCCGGGCCGGCGGGAGGGGGCAATGAGCAGTTCTTC CASSSGPAGGGNEQFF
few TRBJ2-1 TRBV5-8 NA TGTGCCAGCAGCCCGGGTGGGGCCGGGCAGTTCTTC CASSPGGAGQFF
many TRBJ2-1 TRBV20-1 NA TGCAGTGCTAGTTCGACGGGCTCACATGAGCAGTTCTTC CSASSTGSHEQFF
NA TRBJ2-3 TRBV6-1 NA TGTGCCACAGCCATCGGGCTAGCAAGAGATACGCAGTATTTT CATAIGLARDTQYF
many TRBJ2-5 TRBV20-1 TRBD2 TGCAGTGCTGGCCCTTATAGCGGGGGGGAGACCCAGTACTTC CSAGPYSGGETQYF
many TRBJ1-5 TRBV27 NA TGTGCCAGCAGTTTAAGGCAGGGTGGTCAGCCCCAGCATTTT CASSLRQGGQPQHF
once TRBJ1-5 TRBV2 NA TGTGCCAGCAGTGAAGCGCTGACGAATCAGCCCCAGCATTTT CASSEALTNQPQHF
many TRBJ2-7 TRBV5-1 TRBD2 TGCGCCAGCAGCCAAACCGCGGGACTAGCGAGCTACGAGCAGTACTTC CASSQTAGLASYEQYF
NA TRBJ1-6 TRBV19 NA TGTGCCAGCCAGGGGCCACAGGGTCCCTATAATTCACCCCTCCACTTT CASQGPQGPYNSPLHF
many TRBJ2-1 TRBV7-9 NA TGTGCCAGCAGTGGGGCTAGTAGCGATGAGCAGTTCTTC CASSGASSDEQFF
many TRBJ1-1 TRBV19 NA TGTGCCAGTAGTAGGGAGGTAAGAGGCACTGAAGCTTTCTTT CASSREVRGTEAFF
many TRBJ2-2 TRBV7-7 NA TGTGCTAGCAAGGAGGCTGGGACCGGGGAGCTGTTTTTT CASKEAGTGELFF
many TRBJ2-1 TRBV5-1 TRBD1 TGCGCCAGCAGCTTCTACGGGACAGGGGGTCGGGATGAGCAGTTCTTC CASSFYGTGGRDEQFF
once TRBJ1-3 TRBV12-3/TRBV12-4 NA TGTGCCAGCAGTTTAAGGGCTCTCTCTGGAAACACCATATATTTT CASSLRALSGNTIYF
many TRBJ2-7 TRBV14 NA TGTGCCAGCAGCCAAGGGGGGGAGGCCCTACGAGAGCAGTACTTC CASSQGGEALREQYF
many TRBJ2-5 TRBV5-5 TRBD2 TGTGCCAGCAGTTTAGGACTAGCGGGACCGAAAGGGGAGACCCAGTACTTC CASSLGLAGPKGETQYF
few TRBJ2-1 TRBV5-8 TRBD1 TGTGCCAGCAGCTTGGGACAGGGGCACAATGAGCAGTTCTTC CASSLGQGHNEQFF
NA TRBJ2-2 TRBV4-1 NA TGCGCCAGCAGCCAAGCCATCGTCAGGACATCGAACACCGGGGAGCTGTTTTTT CASSQAIVRTSNTGELFF
NA TRBJ2-1 TRBV29-1 TRBD1 TGCAGCGCTGACAGGGGGACCTCCTACAATGAGCAGTTCTTC CSADRGTSYNEQFF
NA TRBJ2-1 TRBV7-9 TRBD2 TGTGCCAGCAGCTTAGATAGCGGGAGTAGGGTGGATGAGCAGTTCTTC CASSLDSGSRVDEQFF
many TRBJ2-2 TRBV28 NA TGTGCCAGCAGTTTAGGAGGTCGGGCAAACACCGGGGAGCTGTTTTTT CASSLGGRANTGELFF
many TRBJ2-7 TRBV10-2 TRBD2 TGCGCCAGCAGTGAGTCCACGGGACTACCCTACGAGCAGTACTTC CASSESTGLPYEQYF
many TRBJ2-2 TRBV24-1 TRBD2 TGTGCCACCAGTGATTTTAAGCCGGGACTAGCGCGCGGGGAGCTGTTTTTT CATSDFKPGLARGELFF
many TRBJ2-3 TRBV20-1 NA TGCAGTGCTGGCCCCATCAGGGCGGATCTAGGGGGGAGCACAGATACGCAGTATTTT CSAGPIRADLGGSTDTQYF
many TRBJ2-5 TRBV11-2 TRBD1 TGTGCCAGCAGGCCAGGGGGCGCGGAGACCCAGTACTTC CASRPGGAETQYF
many TRBJ1-4 TRBV7-8 TRBD1 TGTGCCAGCGGCGGGGGACAGGCTAATGAAAAACTGTTTTTT CASGGGQANEKLFF
many TRBJ2-1 TRBV6-2/TRBV6-3 NA TGTGCCAGCAGTTACCCGAATGAGCAGTTCTTC CASSYPNEQFF